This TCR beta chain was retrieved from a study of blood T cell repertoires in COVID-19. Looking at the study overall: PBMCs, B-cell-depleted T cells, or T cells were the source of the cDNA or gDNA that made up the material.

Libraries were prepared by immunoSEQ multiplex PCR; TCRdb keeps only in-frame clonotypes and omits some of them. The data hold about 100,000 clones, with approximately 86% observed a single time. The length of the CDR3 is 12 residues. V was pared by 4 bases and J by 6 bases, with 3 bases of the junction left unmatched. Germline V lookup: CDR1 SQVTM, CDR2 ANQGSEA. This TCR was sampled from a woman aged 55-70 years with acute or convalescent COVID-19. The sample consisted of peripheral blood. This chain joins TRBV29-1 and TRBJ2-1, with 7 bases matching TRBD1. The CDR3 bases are TGCAGCGTTGGACAGGGTTTCAATGAGCAGTTCTTC. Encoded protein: CSVGQGFNEQFF.